Presented here are 16 T cell receptor beta chains from one specimen sequenced in a study of OX40 agonist ivuxolimab in advanced cancers. The method was immunoSEQ multiplex PCR; TCRdb's version includes in-frame clones alone and lacks a portion of them. The data show more than 55,000 clones, 86% seen once. Sequencing was performed on CD4+ or CD8+ T cells sorted from blood, taken in a trial of the OX40 agonist ivuxolimab. All receptors derive from an adult with an advanced solid tumor such as melanoma, head and neck, liver or kidney cancer.

In this sample, this clone turned up once. V gene TRBV19 combines with J gene TRBJ2-3; D is uncertain. V dropped 4 bases and J dropped 6 bases, with 14 bases sitting between them. The CDR3 spans 14 residues. The germline CDR1 and CDR2 sequences are LNHDA and SQIVND (reference sequence). CDR3 in amino acids: CASSTVQGIDTQYF. DNA for the CDR3: TGTGCCAGTAGTACAGTCCAAGGGATTGATACGCAGTATTTT.

This sequence joins TRBV6-1 and TRBJ1-5; 7 positions match TRBD1. Trimming removed 0 bases from V and 4 bases from J; junction bases left unmatched: 12. The germline gives CDR1 MNHNS, CDR2 SASEGT. CDR3 size: 18 residues. CDR3 bases: TGTGCCAGCAGTGAAGCCCGGCGTCAACAGGGGAATAATCAGCCCCAGCATTTT. This translates into CASSEARRQQGNNQPQHF.

The V and J genes are TRBV7-3 and TRBJ1-5, with D unclear. V lost 2 bases, J lost 4 bases, and 12 bases lay in between. The CDR3 covers 15 residues. CDR1 SGHTA and CDR2 FQGTGA come from the germline V gene. This chain's CDR3 is CASSLVGPGNQPQHF. The CDR3 bases are TGTGCCAGCAGCTTAGTAGGGCCGGGGAATCAGCCCCAGCATTTT. The full variable domain, its missing parts supplied by reference TRBV7-3 and TRBJ1-5, is GAGVSQTPSNKVTEKGKYVELRCDPISGHTALYWYRQSLGQGPEFLIYFQGTGAADDSGLPNDRFFAVRPEGSVSTLKIQRTERGDSAVYLCASSLVGPGNQPQHFGDGTRLSIL.

Concerning this clone: A read error may produce the germline difference seen at one junction end. V is TRBV20-1 and J is TRBJ2-5; D call uncertain. This CDR3 is 8 amino acids long. Germline-derived CDR1 and CDR2 are DFQATT and SNEGSKA (reference sequence). CDR3 sequence: CSAGRYDF. CDR3 bases: TGCAGCGCAGGACGGTATGACTTC.

The V call is TRBV29-1, the J call TRBJ1-1; maybe TRBD1 (5 bases). The CDR3 loop spans 13 amino acids. CDR1 and CDR2 (germline): SQVTM, ANQGSEA. Trimming took off 4 bases at V and 7 bases at J, with 16 bases between the two ends. CDR3 sequence (DNA): TGCAGCGTTGGAAAAGGGGCCGGGGGTGAAGCTTTCTTT. Its protein is CSVGKGAGGEAFF.

The chain carries TRBV30 and TRBJ1-5; weak D call: TRBD1 (5 bases). Trimming removed 2 bases from V and 4 bases from J, with 15 bases in between. Germline CDR1 and CDR2: GTSNPN and SVGIG (reference sequence). This CDR3 has 15 amino acids. The CDR3 DNA is TGTGCCTGGAGTCCTTCGAGGGGAATGAATCAGCCCCAGCATTTT. It translates to CAWSPSRGMNQPQHF.

This clone was counted a single time. The CDR3 region has the DNA TGTGCCAGCAGCCCAGACTTGTTTTCCTACGAGCAGTACTTC. Amino acid sequence: CASSPDLFSYEQYF. The chain employs TRBV11-3 and TRBJ2-7, with D hard to call. There are 14 residues in the CDR3. Looked up from germline, CDR1 is SGHNT and CDR2 is YENEEA. V lost 5 bases and J lost 1, with 12 bases in between.

This sequence joins TRBV28 and TRBJ2-7; D not resolved. Trimming took 5 bases from V and 6 from J, leaving 11 bases between them. Germline V gives CDR1 MDHEN, CDR2 SYDVKM. The CDR3 extends over 12 amino acids. CDR3: CASSQTVTEQYF. CDR3 DNA: TGTGCCAGCAGTCAAACAGTTACCGAGCAGTACTTC.

The V gene is TRBV29-1, the J gene TRBJ1-1, with a weak D call TRBD1 (6 bases). The V end was cut by 5 bases, the J end by 9 bases, with 10 bases between. The CDR3 is 10 residues long. Germline values: CDR1 SQVTM, CDR2 ANQGSEA. Here the CDR3 reads CSVQGPQAFF. Here the CDR3 DNA reads TGCAGCGTTCAGGGGCCTCAAGCTTTCTTT. The whole variable domain, remainder taken from reference TRBV29-1 and TRBJ1-1, is SAVISQKPSRDICQRGTSLTIQCQVDSQVTMMFWYRQQPGQSLTLIATANQGSEATYESGFVIDKFPISRPNLTFSTLTVSNMSPEDSSIYLCSVQGPQAFFGQGTRLTVV.

This rearrangement joins TRBV20-1 to TRBJ1-1; weak D call: TRBD1 (6 bases). Between the trimmed V and J ends, which lost 4 bases and 6 bases, there was a span of 6 bases. CDR1 DFQATT and CDR2 SNEGSKA come from the germline V gene (reference sequence). CDR3 length equals 10 residues. CDR3 loop: CSANRAEAFF. The CDR3 DNA reads as TGCAGTGCTAACAGGGCTGAAGCTTTCTTT.

V gene TRBV5-4 combines with J gene TRBJ1-2; 10 nucleotides match TRBD1. Germline-derived CDR1 and CDR2 are SGHNT and YYREEE (reference sequence). This CDR3 contains 15 residues. J lost 6 bases, V lost 3 bases, and 8 bases had no gene match. CDR3 amino acids: CASSSPGQGSDGYTF. The CDR3 DNA reads as TGTGCCAGCAGCTCACCGGGACAGGGGAGTGATGGCTACACCTTC.

This clone was observed a single time. The chain links TRBV5-8 to TRBJ1-2; a possible D gene is TRBD1 (6 bases). Germline loops: CDR1 SGHTS, CDR2 YDEGEE. The CDR3 sequence is 12 residues long. Trimming shortened V by 4 bases and J by 8 bases, and 12 bases separated the two germline ends. The CDR3 here is CASSPRQAGYTF. DNA of the CDR3: TGTGCCAGCAGCCCCAGACAGGCGGGCTACACCTTC.

The rearrangement links TRBV9 to TRBJ2-2; D possibly corresponds to TRBD1 (6 bases). The germline V and J ends were trimmed by 2 bases and 4 bases, with 9 bases remaining between them. The germline gives CDR1 SGDLS, CDR2 YYNGEE. CDR3 length equals 14 residues. CDR3 in amino acids: CASSVGQPTGELFF. As DNA, the CDR3 is TGTGCCAGCAGCGTCGGACAGCCCACCGGGGAGCTGTTTTTT.

The rearrangement uses TRBV28 and TRBJ1-5, with D tentatively TRBD1 (5 bases). This CDR3 region has 14 residues. The V and J ends lost 6 bases and 5 bases respectively, with 14 bases between them. The germline V gene has CDR1 MDHEN and CDR2 SYDVKM. Written as DNA, the CDR3 is TGTGCCAGCAGGACCGGGACCCTAGATCAGCCCCAGCATTTT. Translating it yields CASRTGTLDQPQHF.

For the CDR3, the DNA is TGTGCCAGTAGTCGCGGGACAGTTCCAAGGGGCACCGGGGAGCTGTTTTTT. This codes for CASSRGTVPRGTGELFF. The V call is TRBV19, the J call TRBJ2-2; perhaps TRBD1 as D (7 bases). V lost 5 bases to trimming and J lost 4 bases, with 20 bases between them. CDR1 is LNHDA, CDR2 SQIVND, per germline (reference sequence). The CDR3 is 17 amino acids.

As regards this clone: At one of its ends the junction is not consistent with the germline gene, which may arise from a read error. This chain uses TRBV19 with TRBJ2-7; TRBD2 matches at 7 bases. CDR3 length equals 14 residues. In germline, CDR1 is LNHDA, CDR2 SQIVND (reference sequence). The CDR3 bases are TGTGCCAGTACCAGCGGGGACGCCTCCCACGAGCAGTACTTC. The encoded protein is CASTSGDASHEQYF.